This TCR beta chain is from a study of molecular identifiers for immune sequencing clone quantification. This clonotype was counted a few times. The CDR3 spans 18 residues. V lost 2 bases and J lost 4; bases outside the gene matches: 13. In germline, CDR1 is MNHEY, CDR2 SVGEGT. MiXCR was run by TCRdb on the PCR reads, yielding one entry per CDR3 protein. The sample records under 650,000 distinct CDR3 sequences, 15% to 20% being singletons. The source of this sequence is a human donor in good health. Some libraries in this study had Jurkat cell RNA spiked in. Specimen: naive CD8+ T cells from blood, with Jurkat cell RNA spiked in. Subset: FACS-sorted CD8+CD4-CCR7+CD45RA+ naive T cells. The chain links TRBV6-2 or TRBV6-3 to TRBJ2-7, with 11 bases lining up with TRBD2. The CDR3 DNA is TGTGCCAGCAGTTACGACCCTCCGGGACTAGCGGTGGGGTACGAGCAGTACTTC. This encodes CASSYDPPGLAVGYEQYF.